This T cell receptor beta chain came from a study of CD8 T cells in ankylosing spondylitis. The table lists this clonotype with many counts. Its antigen is undetermined. Findings and caveats of the study: About 8 highly homologous variants made up a TCR beta motif, and this motif appeared characteristic of ankylosing spondylitis blood. Disease-linked clones were found to be CD8+ and relatively rare in peripheral blood. Clones linked to disease were reported to show significant enrichment in matched ankylosing spondylitis synovial fluid. Existing reports had already noted some motif variants in reactive arthritis synovial fluid and blood.

Quantitative 5'-RACE was performed with molecular barcodes, and it yielded the TCR beta libraries. TCRdb analysed the 5' RACE reads with MiXCR anew, one entry per CDR3 protein. The data show about 800,000 distinct CDR3 sequences, approximately 12% seen once. The CDR3 sequence is 14 residues long. Germline CDR1 SGHAT, CDR2 FQNNGV. With V trimmed by 5 bases and J by 8 bases, 9 bases remained unmatched. The receptor was isolated from a male donor with ankylosing spondylitis. Input material: blood, either unsorted or a sorted T cell fraction (not recorded which). The chain employs TRBV11-2 and TRBJ2-5, with TRBD1 matching 9 bases. The CDR3 region is CASSPIGQGSTQYF. The CDR3, as DNA: TGTGCCAGCAGCCCAATAGGACAGGGGAGCACCCAGTACTTC.